The rows below give T cell receptor beta chains drawn from one sample of a study of T cell changes during pregnancy in multiple sclerosis. Sequencing was performed with immunoSEQ multiplex PCR; in TCRdb, only in-frame clones are kept and a portion is missing. In the table there are about 55,000 clones, roughly 94% of which are singletons. The sequencing used CD8+ T cells from peripheral blood mononuclear cells, collected after pregnancy. These receptors were taken from a female donor with multiple sclerosis, enrolled in a pregnancy study. The CDR3 runs from the conserved cysteine through the conserved F or W. Each record gives: J gene, V gene, D gene, clone size, CDR3 protein, CDR3 DNA. D genes are given only for firm matches. Not every row has a clone size; where given, it reads once, few, many or a size class.

j_gene: TRBJ2-3; v_gene: TRBV7-9; d_gene: TRBD1; abundance: .; CDR3aa: CASSLGQGEVDTQYF; CDR3nt: TGTGCCAGCAGCTTAGGACAGGGGGAGGTAGATACGCAGTATTTT
j_gene: TRBJ1-4; v_gene: TRBV6-1; d_gene: TRBD1; abundance: .; CDR3aa: CAIGDRGPLGKLFF; CDR3nt: TGTGCCATCGGGGACAGAGGACCCCTCGGGAAACTGTTTTTT
j_gene: TRBJ2-7; v_gene: TRBV6-5; d_gene: TRBD1; abundance: .; CDR3aa: CASSYFPGGPYEQYF; CDR3nt: TGTGCCAGCAGTTACTTCCCAGGGGGCCCGTACGAGCAGTACTTC
j_gene: TRBJ2-1; v_gene: TRBV10-1; d_gene: TRBD1; abundance: .; CDR3aa: CASSELLQGEFF; CDR3nt: TGCGCCAGCAGTGAACTCCTCCAGGGGGAGTTCTTC
j_gene: TRBJ2-5; v_gene: TRBV5-1; d_gene: TRBD2; abundance: .; CDR3aa: CASSLRATRGTSGSGTQYF; CDR3nt: TGCGCCAGCAGCTTGAGGGCGACCCGAGGGACTAGCGGGAGTGGGACCCAGTACTTC
j_gene: TRBJ2-7; v_gene: TRBV30; d_gene: TRBD1; abundance: .; CDR3aa: CAWSNRGREQYF; CDR3nt: TGTGCCTGGAGTAATAGGGGGCGCGAGCAGTACTTC
j_gene: TRBJ1-1; v_gene: TRBV14; d_gene: .; abundance: .; CDR3aa: CASSLVTGRTEAFF; CDR3nt: TGTGCCAGCAGCCTCGTAACAGGGAGAACTGAAGCTTTCTTT
j_gene: TRBJ2-1; v_gene: TRBV5-1; d_gene: TRBD2; abundance: .; CDR3aa: CASSMGGPNEQFF; CDR3nt: TGCGCCAGCAGCATGGGAGGGCCGAATGAGCAGTTCTTC
j_gene: TRBJ2-1; v_gene: TRBV7-9; d_gene: .; abundance: .; CDR3aa: CASSFIQALYNEQFF; CDR3nt: TGTGCCAGCAGCTTTATACAGGCCTTATACAATGAGCAGTTCTTC
j_gene: TRBJ2-7; v_gene: TRBV30; d_gene: TRBD2; abundance: .; CDR3aa: CAWSVGGREEQYF; CDR3nt: TGTGCCTGGAGTGTAGGTGGGCGGGAGGAGCAGTACTTC
j_gene: TRBJ2-1; v_gene: TRBV11-2; d_gene: TRBD2; abundance: .; CDR3aa: CASRSLAVPYNEQFF; CDR3nt: TGTGCCAGCAGATCGCTAGCGGTCCCATACAATGAGCAGTTCTTC
j_gene: TRBJ2-2; v_gene: TRBV12-2; d_gene: .; abundance: .; CDR3aa: CASRLGGRRDTNTGELFF; CDR3nt: TGTGCAAGTCGCTTAGGGGGGAGGCGGGATACGAACACCGGGGAGCTGTTTTTT
j_gene: TRBJ1-1; v_gene: TRBV6-1; d_gene: .; abundance: .; CDR3aa: CASSESYEAFF; CDR3nt: TGTGCCAGCAGTGAAAGCTATGAAGCTTTCTTT
j_gene: TRBJ2-1; v_gene: TRBV9; d_gene: TRBD1; abundance: .; CDR3aa: CASSPWGQGGNEQFF; CDR3nt: TGTGCCAGCAGCCCGTGGGGACAGGGAGGCAATGAGCAGTTCTTC
j_gene: TRBJ2-1; v_gene: TRBV4-1; d_gene: TRBD2; abundance: .; CDR3aa: CASSQDPASGPAYNEQFF; CDR3nt: TGCGCCAGCAGCCAAGATCCCGCTAGCGGGCCCGCCTACAATGAGCAGTTCTTC
j_gene: TRBJ2-2; v_gene: TRBV4-1; d_gene: TRBD1; abundance: .; CDR3aa: CASLEQGAGGELFF; CDR3nt: TGCGCCAGCCTAGAACAGGGGGCTGGCGGGGAGCTGTTTTTT
j_gene: TRBJ1-3; v_gene: TRBV4-1; d_gene: .; abundance: .; CDR3aa: CASSPIVSDSGNTIYF; CDR3nt: TGCGCCAGCAGCCCGATTGTGTCAGACTCTGGAAACACCATATATTTT
j_gene: TRBJ2-5; v_gene: TRBV29-1; d_gene: .; abundance: .; CDR3aa: CSVVGETQYF; CDR3nt: TGCAGCGTTGTCGGAGAGACCCAGTACTTC
j_gene: TRBJ1-1; v_gene: TRBV19; d_gene: .; abundance: .; CDR3aa: CASTKGWDIVNTEAFF; CDR3nt: TGTGCCAGTACAAAGGGTTGGGACATTGTGAACACTGAAGCTTTCTTT
j_gene: TRBJ1-1; v_gene: TRBV19; d_gene: TRBD1; abundance: .; CDR3aa: CASSMGRGTEAFF; CDR3nt: TGTGCCAGTAGTATGGGCAGGGGGACTGAAGCTTTCTTT
j_gene: TRBJ2-7; v_gene: TRBV27; d_gene: TRBD2; abundance: .; CDR3aa: CASSPAGGSYEQYF; CDR3nt: TGTGCCAGCAGCCCGGCCGGGGGGTCCTACGAGCAGTACTTC
j_gene: TRBJ2-7; v_gene: TRBV27; d_gene: TRBD1; abundance: .; CDR3aa: CASSLTGGYEQYF; CDR3nt: TGTGCCAGCAGTCTTACAGGGGGCTACGAGCAGTACTTC
j_gene: TRBJ1-1; v_gene: TRBV7-9; d_gene: .; abundance: .; CDR3aa: CASSLVSEEVFF; CDR3nt: TGTGCCAGCAGCTTAGTTTCAGAGGAGGTTTTCTTT
j_gene: TRBJ2-3; v_gene: TRBV5-3; d_gene: TRBD2; abundance: .; CDR3aa: CARSFHRTSGRDPRTDTQYF; CDR3nt: TGTGCCAGAAGCTTTCACAGAACTAGCGGGAGGGACCCCCGCACAGATACGCAGTATTTT
j_gene: TRBJ2-1; v_gene: TRBV19; d_gene: TRBD2; abundance: once; CDR3aa: CASRLAGGTYNEQFF; CDR3nt: TGTGCCAGCCGACTAGCGGGAGGTACCTACAATGAGCAGTTCTTC
j_gene: TRBJ2-2; v_gene: TRBV13; d_gene: .; abundance: .; CDR3aa: CASRPPNWQAGELFF; CDR3nt: TGTGCCAGCAGGCCACCGAATTGGCAGGCCGGGGAGCTGTTTTTT
j_gene: TRBJ2-3; v_gene: TRBV4-1; d_gene: .; abundance: .; CDR3aa: CASRNRVMRTDTQYF; CDR3nt: TGCGCCAGCAGAAACAGGGTGATGAGGACAGATACGCAGTATTTT
j_gene: TRBJ1-2; v_gene: TRBV19; d_gene: TRBD1; abundance: .; CDR3aa: CASSISGTGNYGYTF; CDR3nt: TGTGCCAGTAGTATTTCCGGGACAGGGAACTATGGCTACACCTTC
j_gene: TRBJ1-2; v_gene: TRBV27; d_gene: .; abundance: .; CDR3aa: CASRTIGSVYGYTF; CDR3nt: TGTGCCAGCAGGACAATCGGGAGCGTCTATGGCTACACCTTC
j_gene: TRBJ1-1; v_gene: TRBV6-1; d_gene: .; abundance: .; CDR3aa: CASHPSVTEAFF; CDR3nt: TGTGCCAGCCATCCCTCGGTAACTGAAGCTTTCTTT
j_gene: TRBJ1-5; v_gene: TRBV2; d_gene: .; abundance: .; CDR3aa: CASSESGNQPQHF; CDR3nt: TGTGCCAGCAGTGAGTCAGGGAATCAGCCCCAGCATTTT
j_gene: TRBJ1-5; v_gene: TRBV9; d_gene: TRBD1; abundance: .; CDR3aa: CASSTTGGGQPQHF; CDR3nt: TGTGCCAGCAGCACCACAGGGGGCGGTCAGCCCCAGCATTTT
j_gene: TRBJ2-1; v_gene: TRBV7-6; d_gene: TRBD2; abundance: .; CDR3aa: CASSRGEGGEQFF; CDR3nt: TGTGCCAGCAGCCGGGGGGAAGGTGGTGAGCAGTTCTTC
j_gene: TRBJ2-2; v_gene: TRBV27; d_gene: .; abundance: .; CDR3aa: CASSFGRGTGELFF; CDR3nt: TGTGCCAGCAGTTTTGGCAGGGGCACCGGGGAGCTGTTTTTT
j_gene: TRBJ1-1; v_gene: TRBV5-1; d_gene: .; abundance: few; CDR3aa: CASRTMNTEAFF; CDR3nt: TGCGCCAGCAGAACTATGAACACTGAAGCTTTCTTT
j_gene: TRBJ1-2; v_gene: TRBV11-2; d_gene: .; abundance: .; CDR3aa: CASSTQTGPYGYTF; CDR3nt: TGTGCCAGCAGCACCCAGACAGGCCCCTATGGCTACACCTTC
j_gene: TRBJ2-5; v_gene: TRBV25-1; d_gene: .; abundance: .; CDR3aa: CASSGEETQYF; CDR3nt: TGTGCCAGCAGTGGAGAAGAGACCCAGTACTTC